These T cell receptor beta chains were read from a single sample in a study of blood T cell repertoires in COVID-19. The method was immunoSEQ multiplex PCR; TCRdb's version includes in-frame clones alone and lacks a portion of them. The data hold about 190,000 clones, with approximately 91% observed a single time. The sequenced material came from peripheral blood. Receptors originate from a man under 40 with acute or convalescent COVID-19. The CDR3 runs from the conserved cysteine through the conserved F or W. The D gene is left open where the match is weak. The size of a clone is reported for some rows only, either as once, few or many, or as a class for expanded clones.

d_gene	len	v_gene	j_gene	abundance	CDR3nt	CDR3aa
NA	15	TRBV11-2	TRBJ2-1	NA	TGTGCCAGCAGCCTGATGCAGGGGTCCTACAATGAGCAGTTCTTC	CASSLMQGSYNEQFF
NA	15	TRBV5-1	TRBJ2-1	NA	TGCGCCAGCAGGGGGCGGTTGACCATTCCCAATGAGCAGTTCTTC	CASRGRLTIPNEQFF
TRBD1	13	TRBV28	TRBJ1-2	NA	TGTGCCAGCAGTTGGGACAGGGGGTATGGCTACACCTTC	CASSWDRGYGYTF
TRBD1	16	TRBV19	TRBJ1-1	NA	TGTGCCAGTAGTAGGACAGGGGGGCGCGCGAACACTGAAGCTTTCTTT	CASSRTGGRANTEAFF
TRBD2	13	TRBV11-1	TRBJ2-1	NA	TGTGCCAGCAGCTCTGGACTAGCCAATGAGCAGTTCTTC	CASSSGLANEQFF
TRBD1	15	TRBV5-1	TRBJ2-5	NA	TGCGCCAGCAGTCGAGGGGAAGGGGGCGCCGAGACCCAGTACTTC	CASSRGEGGAETQYF
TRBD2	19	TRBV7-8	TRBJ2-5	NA	TGTGCCAGCAGTAGACCCCGGACTAGCGGGGGGGCACGGCAAGAGACCCAGTACTTC	CASSRPRTSGGARQETQYF
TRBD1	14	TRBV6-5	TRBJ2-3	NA	TGTGCCAGCCACGGACAGGGCAGAGGAGATACGCAGTATTTT	CASHGQGRGDTQYF
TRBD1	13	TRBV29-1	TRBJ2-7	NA	TGCAGCGCCACGGGACAGGGGGGTACCCGGCAGTACTTC	CSATGQGGTRQYF
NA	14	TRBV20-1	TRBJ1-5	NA	TGCAGTGCTAGTAATGGCAGGGTTGGGCAGCCCCAGCATTTT	CSASNGRVGQPQHF
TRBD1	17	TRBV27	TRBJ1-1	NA	TGTGCCAGCAGTTTTCTACAGGGGGAAGGATTGGGCACTGAAGCTTTCTTT	CASSFLQGEGLGTEAFF
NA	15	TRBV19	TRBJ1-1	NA	TGTGCCAGTAGTAAAGGACTTAACTCGAACACTGAAGCTTTCTTT	CASSKGLNSNTEAFF
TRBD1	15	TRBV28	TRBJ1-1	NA	TGTGCCAGCAGTTCCAGACAGGGGGGTGGCACTGAAGCTTTCTTT	CASSSRQGGGTEAFF
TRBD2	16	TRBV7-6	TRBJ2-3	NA	TGTGCCAGCAGCTTGGATATAGCGGGGAGGGGAAATACGCAGTATTTT	CASSLDIAGRGNTQYF
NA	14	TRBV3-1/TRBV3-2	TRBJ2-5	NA	TGTGCCAGCAATCGTGTCGGGGAACAAGAGACCCAGTACTTC	CASNRVGEQETQYF
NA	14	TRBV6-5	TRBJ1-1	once	TGTGCCAGCAGTTACTCGGTCATCGGGAATGAAGCTTTCTTT	CASSYSVIGNEAFF
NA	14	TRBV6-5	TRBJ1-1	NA	TGTGCCAGCAGTTACTCCCCAGGGAACACTGAAGCTTTCTTT	CASSYSPGNTEAFF